This T cell receptor (beta chain) was identified during a study of T cells in Graves' hyperthyroidism and ophthalmopathy. Amplified TCR beta CDR3 regions came from RNA transcripts. Carried out on the TCR CDR3, a first-round RT-PCR used the HTBI primer set. TCRdb re-derived calls from the multiplex PCR reads in MiXCR, one entry per CDR3 protein. The data show under 300,000 distinct CDR3 sequences, about an eighth seen once. CDR3 size: 14 residues. Germline assignment: CDR1 DFQATT and CDR2 SNEGSKA (reference sequence). V dropped 0 bases and J dropped 3 bases, with 12 bases sitting between them. In this sample, this clonotype turned up many times.

The origin of this receptor is a woman younger than 45 with Graves' hyperthyroidism that later progressed to Graves' ophthalmopathy. The sample was blood. J is TRBJ2-7 and V is TRBV20-1; D remains unclear. Here the CDR3 DNA reads TGCAGTGCTAGAGATAACGAGAGACTCTACGAGCAGTACTTC. Residues: CSARDNERLYEQYF.